This T cell receptor beta chain was sequenced in a study of identical twins. V was clipped by 0 bases and J by 3 bases, with 16 bases between them. This CDR3 has 17 residues. Per germline, CDR1 SGHTA and CDR2 FQGNSA. General observations from the study: Reduced insertions were recorded for abundant cord blood beta clonotypes, with no such pattern in memory repertoires.

As regards this clonotype: The antigen remains unidentified.

TCRdb reprocessed the 5' RACE reads via MiXCR and lists one record per CDR3 protein. The sample consists of around 480,000 distinct CDR3 sequences, around an eighth of them appearing once. The sample also formed part of further work on yellow fever vaccine responses in identical twins.

The clonotype was recovered from a woman aged 18-29 years in good health. Sequenced sample: CD4+ T cells sorted from blood. The chain combines TRBV7-2 with TRBJ2-3, with D perhaps TRBD2 (6 bases). The CDR3 DNA sequence: TGTGCCAGCAGCTTAGCCCCCTTGGGAGGTGGGACAGATACGCAGTATTTT. Its protein product is CASSLAPLGGGTDTQYF.